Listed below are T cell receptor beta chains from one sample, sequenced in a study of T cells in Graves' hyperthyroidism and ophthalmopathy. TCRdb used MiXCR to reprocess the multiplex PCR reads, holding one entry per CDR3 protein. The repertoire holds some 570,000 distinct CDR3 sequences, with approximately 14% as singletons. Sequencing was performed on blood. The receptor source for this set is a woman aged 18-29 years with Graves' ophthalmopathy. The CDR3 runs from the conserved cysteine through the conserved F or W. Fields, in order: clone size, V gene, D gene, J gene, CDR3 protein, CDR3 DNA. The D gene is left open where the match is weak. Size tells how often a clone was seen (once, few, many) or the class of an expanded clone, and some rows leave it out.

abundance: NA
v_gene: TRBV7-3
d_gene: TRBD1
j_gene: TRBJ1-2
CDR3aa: CASSLRGGDSPGYTF
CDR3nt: TGTGCCAGCAGCTTAAGGGGGGGGGACAGTCCGGGCTACACCTTC

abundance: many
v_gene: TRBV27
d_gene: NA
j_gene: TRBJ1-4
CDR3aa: CASSFSGALEKLFF
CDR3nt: TGTGCCAGCAGTTTTTCAGGTGCCCTTGAAAAACTGTTTTTT

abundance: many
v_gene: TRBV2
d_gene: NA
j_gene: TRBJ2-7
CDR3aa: CASSGTRDEQYF
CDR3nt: TGTGCCAGCAGTGGGACGAGGGACGAGCAGTACTTC

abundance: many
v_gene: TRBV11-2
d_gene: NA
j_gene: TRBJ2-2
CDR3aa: CASSLVGATGELFF
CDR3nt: TGTGCCAGCAGCTTAGTTGGGGCAACCGGGGAGCTGTTTTTT

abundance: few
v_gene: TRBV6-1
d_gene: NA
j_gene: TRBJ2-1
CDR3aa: CASINSNGGTYNEQFF
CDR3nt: TGTGCCAGCATAAACTCCAACGGCGGAACCTACAATGAGCAGTTCTTC

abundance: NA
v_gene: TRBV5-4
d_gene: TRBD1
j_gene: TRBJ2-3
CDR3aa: CASSFQGQGAHADTQYF
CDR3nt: TGTGCCAGCAGCTTTCAGGGGCAGGGGGCGCATGCAGATACGCAGTATTTT

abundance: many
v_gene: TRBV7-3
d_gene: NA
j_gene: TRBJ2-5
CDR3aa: CASSLTPLLGMGETQYF
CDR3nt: TGTGCCAGCAGCTTAACTCCCCTCCTAGGGATGGGAGAGACCCAGTACTTC

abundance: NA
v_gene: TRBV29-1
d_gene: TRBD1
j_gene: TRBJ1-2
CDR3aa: CSGDRDGGYTF
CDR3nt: TGCAGCGGGGACAGGGACGGCGGCTACACCTTC

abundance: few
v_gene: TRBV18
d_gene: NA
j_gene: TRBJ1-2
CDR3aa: CASSPFRHYGYTF
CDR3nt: TGTGCCAGCTCACCATTCAGGCACTATGGCTACACCTTC

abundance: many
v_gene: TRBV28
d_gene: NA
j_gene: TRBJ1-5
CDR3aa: CASRPSIREGNQPQHF
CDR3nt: TGTGCCAGCAGGCCCTCGATAAGGGAAGGCAATCAGCCCCAGCATTTT

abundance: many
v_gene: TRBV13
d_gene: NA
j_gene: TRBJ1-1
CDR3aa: CASSPNRDKNTEAFF
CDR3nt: TGTGCCAGCAGCCCGAACAGGGATAAGAACACTGAAGCTTTCTTT

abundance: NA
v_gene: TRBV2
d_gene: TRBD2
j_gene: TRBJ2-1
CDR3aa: CASRVSGRRGEQFF
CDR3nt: TGTGCCAGCAGGGTTAGCGGGAGAAGGGGTGAGCAGTTCTTC

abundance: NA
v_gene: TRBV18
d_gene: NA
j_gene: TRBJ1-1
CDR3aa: CASSPQGVGGTEAFF
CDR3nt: TGTGCCAGCTCACCTCAGGGAGTTGGGGGCACTGAAGCTTTCTTT

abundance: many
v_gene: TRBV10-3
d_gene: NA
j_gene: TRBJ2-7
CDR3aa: CAITPTGTNYEQYF
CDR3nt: TGTGCCATCACCCCGACTGGGACGAACTACGAGCAGTACTTC

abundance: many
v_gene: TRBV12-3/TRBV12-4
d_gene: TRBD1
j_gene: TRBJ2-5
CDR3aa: CASSATGGRETQYF
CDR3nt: TGTGCCAGCAGCGCTACAGGGGGACGGGAGACCCAGTACTTC

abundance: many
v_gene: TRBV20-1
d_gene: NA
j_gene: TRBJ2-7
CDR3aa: CSARSRQNDYEQYF
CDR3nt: TGCAGTGCTAGATCTCGACAGAACGACTACGAGCAGTACTTC

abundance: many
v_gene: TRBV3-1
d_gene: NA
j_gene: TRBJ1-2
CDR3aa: CASSHVGQKFGGYTF
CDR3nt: TGTGCCAGCAGCCACGTTGGACAGAAATTTGGCGGCTACACCTTC

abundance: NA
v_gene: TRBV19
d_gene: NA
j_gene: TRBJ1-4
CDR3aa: CASSIVMANEKLFF
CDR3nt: TGTGCCAGTAGTATAGTCATGGCTAATGAAAAACTGTTTTTT

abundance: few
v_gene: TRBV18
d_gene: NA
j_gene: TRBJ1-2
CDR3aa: CASSPDLQGKYGYTF
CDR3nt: TGTGCCAGCTCACCAGATTTACAGGGAAAGTATGGCTACACCTTC

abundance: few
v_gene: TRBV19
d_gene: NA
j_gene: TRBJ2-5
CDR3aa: CASSISRGAETQYF
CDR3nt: TGTGCCAGTAGTATTTCGCGGGGAGCGGAGACCCAGTACTTC

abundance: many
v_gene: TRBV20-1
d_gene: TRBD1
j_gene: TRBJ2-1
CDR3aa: CSASRDRNLNEQFF
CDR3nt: TGCAGTGCTAGCCGGGACAGGAACCTAAATGAGCAGTTCTTC

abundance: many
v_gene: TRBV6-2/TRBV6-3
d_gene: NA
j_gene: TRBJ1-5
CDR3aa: CASRPRGNQPQHF
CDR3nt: TGTGCCAGCAGACCTAGGGGCAATCAGCCCCAGCATTTT

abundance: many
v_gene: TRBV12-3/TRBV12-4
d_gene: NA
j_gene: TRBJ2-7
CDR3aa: CASRASSYEQYF
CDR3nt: TGTGCCAGCAGGGCCAGTTCCTACGAGCAGTACTTC

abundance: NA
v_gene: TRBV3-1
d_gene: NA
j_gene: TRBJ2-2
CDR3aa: CASSQAYRSYTGELFF
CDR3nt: TGTGCCAGCAGCCAAGCATACAGGTCCTACACCGGGGAGCTGTTTTTT

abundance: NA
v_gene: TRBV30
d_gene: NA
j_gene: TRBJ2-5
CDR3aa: CAWSVSGGGEYF
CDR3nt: TGTGCCTGGAGTGTATCAGGGGGGGGTGAGTACTTC

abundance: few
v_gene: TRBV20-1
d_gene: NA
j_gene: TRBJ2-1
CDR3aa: CSAHFNEQFF
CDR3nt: TGCAGTGCTCACTTCAATGAGCAGTTCTTC

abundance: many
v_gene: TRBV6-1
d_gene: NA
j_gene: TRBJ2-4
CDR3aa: CASSYLDIQYF
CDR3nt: TGTGCCAGCAGTTATCTTGACATTCAGTACTTC

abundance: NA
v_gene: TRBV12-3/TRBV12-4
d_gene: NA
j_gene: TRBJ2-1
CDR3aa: CASSFFSPGVTEQFF
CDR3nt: TGTGCCAGCAGTTTTTTTTCCCCAGGGGTAACCGAGCAGTTCTTC

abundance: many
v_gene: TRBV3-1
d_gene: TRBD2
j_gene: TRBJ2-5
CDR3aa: CASSTWTSGRETQYF
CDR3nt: TGTGCCAGCAGCACTTGGACTAGCGGGAGAGAGACCCAGTACTTC

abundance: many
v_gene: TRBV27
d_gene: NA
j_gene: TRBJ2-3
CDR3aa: CASSRPGDTQYF
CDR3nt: TGTGCCAGCAGCCGTCCCGGGGATACGCAGTATTTT

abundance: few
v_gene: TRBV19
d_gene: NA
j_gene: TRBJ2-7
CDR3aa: CASMEGNSYEQYF
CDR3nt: TGTGCCAGTATGGAGGGGAATTCCTACGAGCAGTACTTC

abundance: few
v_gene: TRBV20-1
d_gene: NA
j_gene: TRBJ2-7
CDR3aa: CSARPPGPKYEQYF
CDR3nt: TGCAGTGCTAGACCGCCAGGACCGAAGTACGAGCAGTACTTC

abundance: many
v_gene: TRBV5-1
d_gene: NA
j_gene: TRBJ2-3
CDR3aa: CASSLAPAGADTQYF
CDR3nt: TGCGCCAGCAGCTTGGCCCCGGCAGGGGCAGATACGCAGTATTTT

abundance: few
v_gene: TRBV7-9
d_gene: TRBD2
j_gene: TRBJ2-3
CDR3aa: CASSLAAGGPDTQYF
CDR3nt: TGTGCCAGCAGCCTAGCGGCGGGGGGGCCAGATACGCAGTATTTT

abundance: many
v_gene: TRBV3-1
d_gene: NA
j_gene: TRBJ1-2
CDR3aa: CASSPREGSNYGYTF
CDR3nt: TGTGCCAGCAGCCCCCGAGAAGGATCGAACTATGGCTACACCTTC

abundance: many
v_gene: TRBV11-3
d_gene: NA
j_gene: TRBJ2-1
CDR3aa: CASSSRGGSRDNEQFF
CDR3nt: TGTGCCAGCAGCTCGCGGGGAGGTAGCCGCGACAATGAGCAGTTCTTC

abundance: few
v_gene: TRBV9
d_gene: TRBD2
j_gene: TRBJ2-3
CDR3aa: CASSVAKGLAGGADTQYF
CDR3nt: TGTGCCAGCAGCGTAGCTAAGGGACTAGCGGGAGGCGCAGATACGCAGTATTTT

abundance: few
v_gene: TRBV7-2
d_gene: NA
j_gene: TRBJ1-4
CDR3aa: CASSFRRGEKLFF
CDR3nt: TGTGCCAGCAGCTTTCGCCGAGGTGAAAAACTGTTTTTT

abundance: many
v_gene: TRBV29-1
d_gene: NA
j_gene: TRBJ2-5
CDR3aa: CSVEDLILEEGLGTQYF
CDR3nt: TGCAGCGTTGAAGATCTTATATTGGAGGAGGGCCTTGGGACCCAGTACTTC

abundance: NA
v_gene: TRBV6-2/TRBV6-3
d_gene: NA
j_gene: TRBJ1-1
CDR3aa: CASRGLGLEAFF
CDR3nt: TGTGCCAGCAGAGGACTGGGTCTTGAAGCTTTCTTT

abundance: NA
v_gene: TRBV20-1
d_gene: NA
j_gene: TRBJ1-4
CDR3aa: CSARDSQGVENEKLFF
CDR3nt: TGCAGTGCTAGAGATTCTCAGGGTGTAGAAAATGAAAAACTGTTTTTT

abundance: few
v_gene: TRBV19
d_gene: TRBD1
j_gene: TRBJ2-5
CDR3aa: CASRSDRGQETQYF
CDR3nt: TGTGCCAGTAGGTCCGACAGGGGCCAAGAGACCCAGTACTTC

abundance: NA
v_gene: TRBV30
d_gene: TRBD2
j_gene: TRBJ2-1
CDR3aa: CAWSVAGGPVQQFF
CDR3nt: TGTGCCTGGAGTGTAGCGGGAGGGCCAGTGCAACAGTTCTTC

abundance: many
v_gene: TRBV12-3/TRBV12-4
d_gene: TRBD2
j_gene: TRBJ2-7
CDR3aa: CASGLAGQEQYF
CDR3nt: TGTGCCAGCGGACTAGCGGGACAGGAGCAGTACTTC

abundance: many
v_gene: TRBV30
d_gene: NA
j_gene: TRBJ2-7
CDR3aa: CAWSLRLGYEQYF
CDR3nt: TGTGCCTGGAGCCTGAGGTTGGGTTACGAGCAGTACTTC

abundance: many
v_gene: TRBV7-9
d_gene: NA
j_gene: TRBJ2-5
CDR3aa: CASTPSQPYQETQYF
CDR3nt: TGTGCCAGCACCCCGTCCCAGCCTTACCAAGAGACCCAGTACTTC

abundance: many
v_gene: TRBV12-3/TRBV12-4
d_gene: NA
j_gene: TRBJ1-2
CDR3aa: CASSLRTGFDGYTF
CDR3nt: TGTGCCAGCAGTTTACGGACGGGATTTGATGGCTACACCTTC

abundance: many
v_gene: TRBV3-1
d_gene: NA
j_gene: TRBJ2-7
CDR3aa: CASSQDARAGNEQYF
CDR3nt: TGTGCCAGCAGCCAAGATGCCCGGGCAGGCAACGAGCAGTACTTC

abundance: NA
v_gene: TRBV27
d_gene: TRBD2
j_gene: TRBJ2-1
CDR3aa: CASSYHTSGGEQFF
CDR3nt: TGTGCCAGCAGTTACCACACTAGCGGTGGTGAGCAGTTCTTC

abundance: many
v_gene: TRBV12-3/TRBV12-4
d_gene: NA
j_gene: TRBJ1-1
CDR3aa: CASGAFSLTEAFF
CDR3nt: TGTGCCAGCGGGGCATTTTCGCTAACTGAAGCTTTCTTT

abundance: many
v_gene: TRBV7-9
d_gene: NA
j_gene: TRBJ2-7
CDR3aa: CASSHTSTEQYF
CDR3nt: TGTGCCAGCAGCCATACTAGTACTGAGCAGTACTTC

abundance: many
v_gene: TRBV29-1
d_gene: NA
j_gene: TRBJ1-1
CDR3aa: CSVEGVDTEAFF
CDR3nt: TGCAGCGTTGAGGGGGTGGACACTGAAGCTTTCTTT

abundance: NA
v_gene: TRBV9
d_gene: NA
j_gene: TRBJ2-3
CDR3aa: CASSPLVGYRTDTQYF
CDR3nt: TGTGCCAGCAGCCCTCTAGTGGGCTACCGCACAGATACGCAGTATTTT

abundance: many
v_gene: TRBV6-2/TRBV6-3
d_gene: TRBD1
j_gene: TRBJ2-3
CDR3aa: CASREDRGYTDTQYF
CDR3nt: TGTGCCAGCAGAGAGGACAGGGGCTACACAGATACGCAGTATTTT

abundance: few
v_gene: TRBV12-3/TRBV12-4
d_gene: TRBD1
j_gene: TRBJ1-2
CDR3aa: CASSLETGDGYTF
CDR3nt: TGTGCCAGCAGTTTGGAGACAGGGGACGGCTACACCTTC

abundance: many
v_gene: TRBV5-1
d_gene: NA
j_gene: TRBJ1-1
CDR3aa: CASSRGEAEAFF
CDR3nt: TGCGCCAGCAGCCGCGGGGAGGCGGAAGCTTTCTTT

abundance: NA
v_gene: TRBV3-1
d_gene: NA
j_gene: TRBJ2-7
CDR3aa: CASSPDGAQGEQYF
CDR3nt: TGTGCCAGCAGCCCCGATGGGGCGCAGGGCGAGCAGTACTTC

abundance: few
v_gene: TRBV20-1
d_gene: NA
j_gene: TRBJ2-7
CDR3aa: CSARDLVRYSYEQYF
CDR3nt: TGCAGTGCTAGAGATCTCGTACGGTATTCCTACGAGCAGTACTTC

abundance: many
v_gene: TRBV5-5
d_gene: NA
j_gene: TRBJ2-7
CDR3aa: CASSLDYVEQYF
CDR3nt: TGTGCCAGCAGCTTGGATTACGTCGAGCAGTACTTC